This TCR beta chain was retrieved from a study of cytomegalovirus exposure and HLA in healthy donors. Study information: A preliminary data release comprised roughly 80 million unique TCRs obtained from HLA-typed donors.

Notes on the study in general: A later analysis linked a missense variant in DCLRE1C to the trimming of TCR beta V and J genes. A prior analysis recorded that most TCR beta V segments were productive about 87% or about 30% of the time.

About this clone itself: Its target is not known.

CDR1 and CDR2 from the germline V gene are WSHSY and SAAADI. CDR3 length equals 15 residues. The trim removed 5 bases at V and 0 bases at J, leaving 4 bases unmatched. With 60 Vbeta and 13 Jbeta primers, the PCR was carried out. How the authors handled the data: Approximately 10 million shared chains were among around 78 million unique TCR beta chains counted in a later analysis. Repertoires were generated with immunoSEQ multiplex PCR, while TCRdb's copy carries only in-frame clones and drops some. The V and J calls and clone size come from that table; D and trimming were worked out from the DNA. The sample lists about 140,000 clones, about 80% occurring once.

The sequence was collected from a man aged 25-45 years in good health and CMV-seronegative. The gene calls are TRBV10-2 and TRBJ2-3; TRBD1 aligns across 8 bases. The sample consisted of PBMCs. Written as DNA, the CDR3 is TGCGCCAGCAGTCGGGGACAGGCTAGCACAGATACGCAGTATTTT. Amino acid sequence: CASSRGQASTDTQYF.